The 3 T cell receptor beta chains given below trace back to one sample, sequenced in a study of radiotherapy plus CTLA-4 blockade in lung cancer. Repertoires were generated with immunoSEQ multiplex PCR, while TCRdb's copy carries only in-frame clones and drops some. The table records roughly 77,000 clones, roughly 74% of them present only once. The sequencing here drew on peripheral blood, taken from a patient treated with radiotherapy plus ipilimumab. These receptors were taken from a human donor with non-small cell lung cancer whose response to radiotherapy plus ipilimumab could not be evaluated.

V usage is TRBV5-1 and J usage is TRBJ2-1; D not certain. V was shortened by 4 bases and J by 0 bases, with 11 bases between the two germline ends. CDR1 SGHRS and CDR2 YFSETQ come from the germline V gene. The CDR3 consists of 15 residues. CDR3 nucleotide sequence: TGCGCCAGCAGCAACTCAGGTAGCTCCTACAATGAGCAGTTCTTC. Translation: CASSNSGSSYNEQFF.

CDR3 residues: CASSQDGHNSNQPQHF. CDR3 DNA sequence: TGTGCCAGCAGCCAAGATGGACACAATAGCAATCAGCCCCAGCATTTT. V gene TRBV4-2 combines with J gene TRBJ1-5; TRBD1 is a possible D gene (5 bases). The CDR3 has 16 amino acids. Germline CDR1 LGHNA, CDR2 YNFKEQ. V was trimmed by 0 bases and J by 0 bases, leaving 9 bases between them.

The CDR3 protein is CASSYSTGDYEQYF. CDR3 nucleotides: TGTGCCAGCAGTTACTCGACAGGGGATTACGAGCAGTACTTC. V is TRBV6-6 and J is TRBJ2-7, with TRBD1 matching over 8 bases. V lost 0 bases to trimming and J lost 4 bases; unmatched junction nucleotides: 2. The CDR3 runs 14 residues. Germline lookup yields CDR1 MNHNY and CDR2 SVGAGI (reference sequence).